The 18 T cell receptor beta chains given below trace back to one sample, sequenced in a study of blood T cells in healthy people across ages. Sample-barcoded 5' priming and a J-beta primer mix drove a second PCR of about 6 to 12 cycles. TCRdb reprocessed the 5' RACE reads with MiXCR, giving one entry per CDR3 protein. This sample has 600,000 to 1,000,000 distinct CDR3 sequences, with just under 25% found just once. This same sample was also taken into another study, of T cells of mothers and their children.

Input material: blood. These receptor sequences come from a boy under 18 in good health.

The J gene is TRBJ2-5, the V gene TRBV29-1, with 10 positions matching TRBD1. The J call may be faulty, since TRBJ2-7 better matches the DNA end. Germline CDR1 SQVTM, CDR2 ANQGSEA. The CDR3 has 14 residues. The CDR3 sequence: CSVVGTGDYYEQYF. CDR3 bases: TGCAGCGTTGTGGGGACAGGGGATTACTACGAGCAGTACTTC.

This clonotype has a handful of counts. The chain recombines TRBV4-3 with TRBJ2-3; D remains unclear. Germline V gives CDR1 LGHNA, CDR2 YSLEER. This CDR3 comprises 17 residues. Trimming removed 4 bases at V and 2 bases at J, with 19 bases between. DNA for the CDR3: TGCGCCAGCAGCCCAGCAGTAGGGTATACCTACACAGATACGCAGTATTTT. Translation: CASSPAVGYTYTDTQYF.

This sequence joins TRBV19 and TRBJ2-5; 8 bases match TRBD1. V lost 9 bases, J lost 5 bases, and 8 bases stayed unmatched. This CDR3 spans 13 amino acids. Germline V gene lookup returns CDR1 LNHDA and CDR2 SQIVND (reference sequence). CDR3 sequence: CARTGGRGETQYF. The DNA of the CDR3 is TGTGCCAGAACAGGGGGACGGGGGGAGACCCAGTACTTC.

V is TRBV6-5 and J is TRBJ2-5; 8 bases fit TRBD2. Looked up from germline, CDR1 is MNHEY and CDR2 is SVGAGI. Germline trimming cut 9 bases from V and 2 bases from J; bases unmatched to any gene: 8. CDR3 length: 14 amino acids. The CDR3 protein is CASWSGSFQETQYF. The CDR3 DNA reads TGTGCCAGTTGGAGCGGGAGCTTTCAAGAGACCCAGTACTTC.

The genes are TRBV27 and TRBJ2-7, with 9 bases matching TRBD1. Germline V gene lookup returns CDR1 MNHEY and CDR2 SMNVEV (reference sequence). The CDR3 loop spans 15 amino acids. With 5 bases clipped from V and 2 bases from J, the junction kept 7 bases outside the gene matches. This CDR3 is CASSRSTGGTYEQYF. The CDR3 nucleotides read TGTGCCAGCAGTCGATCGACAGGGGGGACCTACGAGCAGTACTTC.

This clonotype occurred a few times. The V gene is TRBV24-1, the J gene TRBJ2-3; D possibly uses TRBD1 or TRBD2 (5 bases each). V was clipped by 3 bases and J by 4 bases, with 16 bases between them. The germline V gene encodes CDR1 KGHDR and CDR2 SFDVKD. This CDR3 is 16 amino acids long. CDR3 sequence reads: CATSDKRGENADTQYF. CDR3 coding DNA: TGTGCCACCAGTGATAAGAGAGGGGAGAATGCAGATACGCAGTATTTT.

This clonotype was seen more than once but under ten times. The CDR3 coding sequence is TGTGCCAGCAGCAAAATTGCAGGAAGCTACAATGAGCAGTTCTTC. The encoded protein is CASSKIAGSYNEQFF. The chain is built from TRBV21-1 and TRBJ2-1. TRBV21-1 represents a pseudogene. The CDR3 contains 15 residues.

This clonotype showed up just a few times. This chain links TRBV12-3 or TRBV12-4 with TRBJ2-5; possible D gene TRBD2, 6 bases. The assigned J gene may be wrong: the sequence end matches TRBJ2-7 better. There are 14 residues in the CDR3. CDR3 in DNA: TGTGCCAGCAGTTATGGGGCGGGGTCCTACGAGCAGTACTTC. Its translation: CASSYGAGSYEQYF.

The rearrangement joins TRBV11-2 to TRBJ2-7, with a possible D match to TRBD1 (5 bases). The germline gives CDR1 SGHAT, CDR2 FQNNGV. V was trimmed by 5 bases and J by 0 bases, leaving 11 bases between them. This CDR3 is 14 amino acids long. Here the CDR3 DNA reads TGTGCCAGCAGCCAAGACAGCAACTCCTACGAGCAGTACTTC. The encoded protein is CASSQDSNSYEQYF. The full variable domain, in which reference TRBV11-2 and TRBJ2-7 provide the parts outside the CDR3, is EAGVAQSPRYKIIEKRQSVAFWCNPISGHATLYWYQQILGQGPKLLIQFQNNGVVDDSQLPKDRFSAERLKGVDSTLKIQPAKLEDSAVYLCASSQDSNSYEQYFGPGTRLTVT.

The chain is built from TRBV5-1 and TRBJ1-1; D possibly corresponds to TRBD1 (5 bases). Trimming left V 4 bases short and J 0 bases short, with 13 bases between. This CDR3 is built from 15 residues. The germline CDR1 and CDR2 sequences are SGHRS and YFSETQ. The CDR3: CASSGAGAMNTEAFF. The CDR3 DNA is TGCGCCAGCAGCGGGGCCGGGGCCATGAACACTGAAGCTTTCTTT.

The chain combines TRBV7-8 with TRBJ2-1; TRBD2 matches at 10 bases. The V and J ends lost 4 bases and 8 bases, in that order; junction bases with no gene match: 8. CDR3 length: 15 amino acids. Germline V gene sequence: CDR1 SGHVS, CDR2 FQNEAQ. The CDR3 loop reads CASSSTSGVSDEQFF. The CDR3 nucleotides are TGTGCCAGCAGCTCCACTAGCGGGGTAAGCGATGAGCAGTTCTTC.

The V gene is TRBV20-1, the J gene TRBJ1-2; TRBD1 aligns across 10 bases. Per the germline V gene, CDR1 is DFQATT and CDR2 is SNEGSKA (reference sequence). This CDR3 region has 16 residues. The V segment lost 6 bases and the J segment 4 bases; nucleotides outside the gene matches: 14. The CDR3 region has the DNA TGCAGTGCCAGTAGGGTAGAGACAGGGGGCGGCTATGGCTACACCTTC. Amino acids: CSASRVETGGGYGYTF.

The gene calls are TRBV2 and TRBJ2-7, with D maybe TRBD2 (6 bases). CDR3 size: 14 residues. CDR1 SNHLY and CDR2 FYNNEI come from the germline V gene. The V and J ends lost 6 bases and 3 bases respectively, with 15 bases between them. The CDR3 sequence: CASREGRLNYEQYF. The CDR3 coding sequence is TGTGCCAGCAGGGAGGGACGGCTGAACTACGAGCAGTACTTC.

This clonotype was recorded a few times. A much larger clone lies a single base off, so this may be a read error. CDR3 DNA: TGTGCCAGCGGTTTCGCTGGGCCTGGAAACACCATATATTTT. Translating gives CASGFAGPGNTIYF. This rearrangement joins TRBV12-3 or TRBV12-4 to TRBJ1-3; no definite D call. CDR3 size: 14 residues.

The V call is TRBV27, the J call TRBJ2-3; 9 nucleotides line up with TRBD2. There are 17 residues in the CDR3. V dropped 5 bases and J dropped 4; count of bases not matched to a gene: 13. Germline lookup yields CDR1 MNHEY and CDR2 SMNVEV (reference sequence). CDR3 coding DNA: TGTGCCAGCAGTCCCCTCGGCGCGGGGGGGAATGCAGATACGCAGTATTTT. Its protein product is CASSPLGAGGNADTQYF.

V and J are TRBV11-1 and TRBJ2-7, with 8 bases lining up with TRBD1. The DNA end is more similar to TRBJ2-5, so the J call may be wrong. Germline CDR1 reads SGHAT; CDR2 reads FQDESV (reference sequence). The CDR3 is 14 residues long. The DNA for the CDR3 is TGTGCCAGCAGCTTAAGACAGGGGATAGAGACCCAGTACTTC. Amino acids: CASSLRQGIETQYF.

The chain recombines TRBV7-2 with TRBJ1-2, with 7 bases identical to TRBD1. The V gene end was trimmed by 6 bases and the J gene end by 3 bases; junction bases not matched to a gene: 7. This CDR3 has 14 amino acids. Looked up from germline, CDR1 is SGHTA and CDR2 is FQGNSA. CDR3 loop: CASRRQGEDYGYTF. Written as DNA, the CDR3 is TGTGCCAGCAGGCGACAGGGTGAGGACTATGGCTACACCTTC.

Only a few counts were recorded for this clonotype. The chain employs TRBV5-1 and TRBJ1-1; D possibly corresponds to TRBD1 (5 bases). Per germline, CDR1 SGHRS and CDR2 YFSETQ. V lost 1 base to trimming and J lost 5 bases, with 12 bases between them. The CDR3 is made up of 14 amino acids. Written as DNA, the CDR3 is TGCGCCAGCAGCTTGCAGGGCTCGTGGACTGAAGCTTTCTTT. Protein product: CASSLQGSWTEAFF.